Reported below is one TCR beta chain. The target antigen is unknown. TCRdb re-called the RT-PCR reads through MiXCR, storing one row per CDR3 protein. The table lists hundreds of thousands of distinct CDR3 sequences, about 25% of them singletons. These data originate in a study of response to subunit inactivated influenza vaccine. Overall study findings and caveats: With each seasonal influenza vaccination, the authors suggested, few new T cells are recruited.

Per germline, CDR1 SGDLS and CDR2 YYNGEE. The V end was cut by 0 bases, the J end by 3 bases, with 19 bases between. There are 17 residues in the CDR3. The specimen comprised CD4+ T cells sorted from PBMCs, sampled 5 days after vaccination. The chain uses TRBV9 and TRBJ2-7; no clear D. This TCR came from a man aged 50-59 years who received an inactivated influenza vaccine. Here the CDR3 reads CASSVGPGLTDFYEQYF. For the CDR3, the DNA is TGTGCCAGCAGCGTAGGGCCAGGTCTGACTGATTTCTACGAGCAGTACTTC.